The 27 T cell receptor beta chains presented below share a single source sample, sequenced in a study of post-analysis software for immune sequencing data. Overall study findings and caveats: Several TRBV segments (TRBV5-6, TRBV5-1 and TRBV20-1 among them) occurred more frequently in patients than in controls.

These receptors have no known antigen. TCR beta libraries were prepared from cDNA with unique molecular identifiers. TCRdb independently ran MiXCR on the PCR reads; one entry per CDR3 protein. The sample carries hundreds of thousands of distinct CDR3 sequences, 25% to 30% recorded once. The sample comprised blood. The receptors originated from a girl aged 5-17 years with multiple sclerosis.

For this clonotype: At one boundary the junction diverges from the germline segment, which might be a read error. CDR3 residues: CAIARTGGPRFQGTQYF. The CDR3 nucleotides read TGTGCCATCGCCAGGACGGGGGGACCAAGATTCCAAGGGACCCAGTACTTC. The chain carries TRBV10-3 and TRBJ2-5; TRBD2 matches 7 bases. CDR1 is ENHRY and CDR2 is SYGVKD in the germline V gene. The CDR3 has 17 residues.

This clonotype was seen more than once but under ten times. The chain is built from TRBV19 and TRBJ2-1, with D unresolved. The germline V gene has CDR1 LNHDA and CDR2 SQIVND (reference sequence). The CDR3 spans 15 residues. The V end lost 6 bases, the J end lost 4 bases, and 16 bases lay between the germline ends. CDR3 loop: CASSASPEHYNEQFF. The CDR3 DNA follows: TGTGCCAGTAGCGCCAGCCCCGAACATTACAATGAGCAGTTCTTC. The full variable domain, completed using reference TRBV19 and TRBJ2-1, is DGGITQSPKYLFRKEGQNVTLSCEQNLNHDAMYWYRQDPGQGLRLIYYSQIVNDFQKGDIAEGYSVSREKKESFPLTVTSAQKNPTAFYLCASSASPEHYNEQFFGPGTRLTVL.

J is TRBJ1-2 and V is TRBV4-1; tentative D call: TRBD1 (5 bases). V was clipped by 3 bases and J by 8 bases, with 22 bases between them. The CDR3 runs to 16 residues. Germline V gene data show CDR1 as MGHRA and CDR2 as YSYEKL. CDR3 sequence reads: CASSHPLRQLRDGYTF. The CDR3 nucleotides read TGCGCCAGCAGCCACCCGCTTAGGCAACTGCGGGACGGCTACACCTTC.

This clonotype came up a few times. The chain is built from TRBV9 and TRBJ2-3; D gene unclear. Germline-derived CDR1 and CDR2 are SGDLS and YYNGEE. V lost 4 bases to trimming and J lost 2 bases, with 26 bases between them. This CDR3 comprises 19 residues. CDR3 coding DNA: TGTGCCAGCAGCAGGCGTCGGGCAGCCAGAACAGACGTCACAGATACGCAGTATTTT. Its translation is CASSRRRAARTDVTDTQYF.

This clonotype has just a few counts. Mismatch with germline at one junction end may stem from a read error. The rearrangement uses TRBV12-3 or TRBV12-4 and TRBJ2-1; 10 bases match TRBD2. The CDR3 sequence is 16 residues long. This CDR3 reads CASSPLLAGAYNEQFF. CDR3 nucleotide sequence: TGTGCCAGCAGCCCCCTCCTAGCGGGGGCCTACAATGAGCAGTTCTTT.

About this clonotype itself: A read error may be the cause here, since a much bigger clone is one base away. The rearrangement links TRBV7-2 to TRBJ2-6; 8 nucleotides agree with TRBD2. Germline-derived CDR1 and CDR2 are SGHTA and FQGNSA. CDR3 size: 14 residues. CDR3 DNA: TGTGCCAGCAGCCCTTCGGGGGGGGCCAACGTCCCGACTTTC. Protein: CASSPSGGANVPTF.

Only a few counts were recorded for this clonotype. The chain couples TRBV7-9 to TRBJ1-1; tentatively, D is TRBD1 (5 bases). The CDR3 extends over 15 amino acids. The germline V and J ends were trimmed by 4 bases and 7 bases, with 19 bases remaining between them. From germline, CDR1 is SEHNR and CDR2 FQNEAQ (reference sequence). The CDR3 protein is CASSWGSRDEDEAFF. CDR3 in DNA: TGTGCCAGCAGCTGGGGGTCGCGTGACGAAGATGAAGCTTTCTTT.

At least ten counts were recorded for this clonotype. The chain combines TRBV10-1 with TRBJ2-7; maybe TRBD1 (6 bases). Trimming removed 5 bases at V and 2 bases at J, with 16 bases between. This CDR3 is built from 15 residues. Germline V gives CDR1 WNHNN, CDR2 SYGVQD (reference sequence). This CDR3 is CASSPGVGQTYEQYF. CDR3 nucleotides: TGCGCCAGCAGTCCAGGGGTCGGACAGACCTACGAGCAGTACTTC.

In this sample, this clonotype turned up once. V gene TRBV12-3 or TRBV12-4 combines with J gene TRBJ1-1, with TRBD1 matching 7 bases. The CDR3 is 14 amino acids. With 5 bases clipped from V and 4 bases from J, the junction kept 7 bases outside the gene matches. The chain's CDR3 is CASSKTGSGTEAFF. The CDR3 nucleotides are TGTGCCAGCAGTAAGACAGGGAGTGGCACTGAAGCTTTCTTT.

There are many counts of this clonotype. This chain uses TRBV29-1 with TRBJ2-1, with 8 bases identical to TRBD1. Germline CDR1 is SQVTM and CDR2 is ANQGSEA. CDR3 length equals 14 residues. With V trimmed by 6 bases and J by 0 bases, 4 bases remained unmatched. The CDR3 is CSVAGQGSYNEQFF. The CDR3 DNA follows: TGCAGCGTGGCTGGACAGGGCTCCTACAATGAGCAGTTCTTC.

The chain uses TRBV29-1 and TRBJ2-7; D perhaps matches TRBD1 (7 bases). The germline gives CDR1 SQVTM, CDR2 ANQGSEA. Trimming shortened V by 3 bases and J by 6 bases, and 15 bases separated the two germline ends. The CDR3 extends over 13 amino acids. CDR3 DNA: TGCAGCGTTGAGAACGCAGGGGGGTGCGAGCAGTACTTC. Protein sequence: CSVENAGGCEQYF.

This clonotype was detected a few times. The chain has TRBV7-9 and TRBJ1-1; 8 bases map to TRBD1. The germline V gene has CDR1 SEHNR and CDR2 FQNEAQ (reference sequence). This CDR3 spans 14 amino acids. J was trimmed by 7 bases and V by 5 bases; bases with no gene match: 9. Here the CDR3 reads CASSTDREVFEAFF. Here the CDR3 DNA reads TGTGCCAGCAGCACGGACAGGGAGGTCTTTGAAGCTTTCTTT.

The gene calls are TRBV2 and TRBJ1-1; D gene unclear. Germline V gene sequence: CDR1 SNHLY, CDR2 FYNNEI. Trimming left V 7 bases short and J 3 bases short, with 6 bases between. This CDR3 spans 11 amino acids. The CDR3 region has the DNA TGTGCCAGCAAGAGGTACACTGAAGCTTTCTTT. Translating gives CASKRYTEAFF.

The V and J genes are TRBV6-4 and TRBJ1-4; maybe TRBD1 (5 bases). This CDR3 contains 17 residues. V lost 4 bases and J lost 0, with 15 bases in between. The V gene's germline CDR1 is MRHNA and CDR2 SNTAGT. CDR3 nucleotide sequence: TGTGCCAGCAGTGTCGGACACTGGCTGCCAACTAATGAAAAACTGTTTTTT. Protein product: CASSVGHWLPTNEKLFF.

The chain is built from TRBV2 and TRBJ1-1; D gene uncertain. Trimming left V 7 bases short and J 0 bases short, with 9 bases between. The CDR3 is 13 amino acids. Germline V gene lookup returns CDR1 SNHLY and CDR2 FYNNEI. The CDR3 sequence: CASIKTMNTEAFF. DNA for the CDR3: TGTGCCAGCATCAAGACCATGAACACTGAAGCTTTCTTT.

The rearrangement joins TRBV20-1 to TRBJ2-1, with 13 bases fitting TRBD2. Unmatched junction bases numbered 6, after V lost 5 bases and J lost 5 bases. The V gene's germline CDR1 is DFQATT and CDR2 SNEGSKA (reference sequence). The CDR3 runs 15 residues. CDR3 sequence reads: CSAWTSGSPHNEQFF. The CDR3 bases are TGCAGTGCTTGGACTAGCGGGAGTCCACACAATGAGCAGTTCTTC.

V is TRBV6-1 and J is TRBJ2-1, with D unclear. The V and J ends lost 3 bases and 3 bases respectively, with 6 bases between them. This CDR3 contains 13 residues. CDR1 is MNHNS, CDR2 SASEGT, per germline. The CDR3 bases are TGTGCCAGCAGTGACCCTAGCTACAATGAGCAGTTCTTC. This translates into CASSDPSYNEQFF.

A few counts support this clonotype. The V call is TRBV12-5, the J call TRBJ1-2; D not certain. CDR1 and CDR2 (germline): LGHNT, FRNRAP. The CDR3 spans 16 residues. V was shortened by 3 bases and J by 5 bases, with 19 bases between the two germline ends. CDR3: CASGFPLVGGWYGYTF. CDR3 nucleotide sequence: TGTGCTAGTGGTTTCCCCTTGGTTGGAGGGTGGTATGGCTACACCTTC.

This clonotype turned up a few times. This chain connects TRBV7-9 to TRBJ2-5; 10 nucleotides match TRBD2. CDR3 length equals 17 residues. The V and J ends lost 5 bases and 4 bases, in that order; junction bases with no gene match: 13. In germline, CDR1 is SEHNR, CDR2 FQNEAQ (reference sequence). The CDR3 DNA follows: TGTGCCAGCAGCACGGGGGACTCTAGCGGGGGCCGAGAGACCCAGTACTTC. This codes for CASSTGDSSGGRETQYF.

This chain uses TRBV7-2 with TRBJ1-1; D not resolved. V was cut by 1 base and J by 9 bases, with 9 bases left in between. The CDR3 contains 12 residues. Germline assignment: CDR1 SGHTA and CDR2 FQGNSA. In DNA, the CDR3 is TGTGCCAGCAGCTTAGTTTGGCAGAAAGCTTTCTTT. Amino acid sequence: CASSLVWQKAFF.

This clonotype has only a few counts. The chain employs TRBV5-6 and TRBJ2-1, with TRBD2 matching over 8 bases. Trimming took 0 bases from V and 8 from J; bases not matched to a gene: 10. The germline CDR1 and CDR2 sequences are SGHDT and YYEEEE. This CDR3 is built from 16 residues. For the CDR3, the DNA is TGTGCCAGCAGCTTGGCCCTGTCAGCGGGGGTCCATGAGCAGTTCTTC. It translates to CASSLALSAGVHEQFF. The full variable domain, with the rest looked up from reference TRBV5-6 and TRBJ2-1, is DAGVTQSPTHLIKTRGQQVTLRCSPKSGHDTVSWYQQALGQGPQFIFQYYEEEERQRGNFPDRFSGHQFPNYSSELNVNALLLGDSALYLCASSLALSAGVHEQFFGPGTRLTVL.

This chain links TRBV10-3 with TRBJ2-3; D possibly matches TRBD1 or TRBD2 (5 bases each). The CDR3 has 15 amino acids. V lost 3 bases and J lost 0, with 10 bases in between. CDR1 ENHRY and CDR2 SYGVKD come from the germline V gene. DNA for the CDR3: TGTGCCATCAGTGACCGGGACCCTAGCACAGATACGCAGTATTTT. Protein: CAISDRDPSTDTQYF.

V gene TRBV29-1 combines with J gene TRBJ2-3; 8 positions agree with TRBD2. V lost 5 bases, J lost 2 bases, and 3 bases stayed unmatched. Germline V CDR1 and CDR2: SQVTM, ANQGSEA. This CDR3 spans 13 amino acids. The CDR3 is CSVSGRVTDTQYF. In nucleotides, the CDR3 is TGCAGCGTTAGCGGGAGAGTCACAGATACGCAGTATTTT.

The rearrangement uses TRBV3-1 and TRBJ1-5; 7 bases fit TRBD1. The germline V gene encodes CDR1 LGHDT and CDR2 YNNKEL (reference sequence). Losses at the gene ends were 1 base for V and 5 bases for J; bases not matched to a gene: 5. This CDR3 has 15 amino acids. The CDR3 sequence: CASSQGVGGDQPQHF. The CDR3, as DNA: TGTGCCAGCAGCCAAGGAGTAGGGGGCGATCAGCCCCAGCATTTT. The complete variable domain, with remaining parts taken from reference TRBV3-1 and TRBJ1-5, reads DTAVSQTPKYLVTQMGNDKSIKCEQNLGHDTMYWYKQDSKKFLKIMFSYNNKELIINETVPNRFSPKSPDKAHLNLHINSLELGDSAVYFCASSQGVGGDQPQHFGDGTRLSIL.

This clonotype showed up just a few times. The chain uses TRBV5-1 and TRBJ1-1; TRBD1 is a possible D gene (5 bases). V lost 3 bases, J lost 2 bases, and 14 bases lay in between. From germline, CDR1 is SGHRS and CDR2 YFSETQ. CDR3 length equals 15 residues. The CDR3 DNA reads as TGCGCCAGCAGCTCACCTAGAGACAGAAACACTGAAGCTTTCTTT. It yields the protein CASSSPRDRNTEAFF.

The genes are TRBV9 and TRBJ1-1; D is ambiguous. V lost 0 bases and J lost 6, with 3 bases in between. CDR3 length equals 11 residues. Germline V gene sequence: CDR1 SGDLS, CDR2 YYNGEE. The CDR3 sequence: CASSVGPEAFF. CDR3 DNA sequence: TGTGCCAGCAGCGTAGGTCCTGAAGCTTTCTTT.

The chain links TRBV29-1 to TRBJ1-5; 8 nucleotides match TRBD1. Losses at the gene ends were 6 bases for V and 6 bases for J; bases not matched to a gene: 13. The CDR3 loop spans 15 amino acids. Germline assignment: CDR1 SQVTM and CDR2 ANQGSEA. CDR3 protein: CSVATSGGGSQPQHF. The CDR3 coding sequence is TGCAGCGTCGCTACCTCAGGGGGCGGAAGTCAGCCCCAGCATTTT.